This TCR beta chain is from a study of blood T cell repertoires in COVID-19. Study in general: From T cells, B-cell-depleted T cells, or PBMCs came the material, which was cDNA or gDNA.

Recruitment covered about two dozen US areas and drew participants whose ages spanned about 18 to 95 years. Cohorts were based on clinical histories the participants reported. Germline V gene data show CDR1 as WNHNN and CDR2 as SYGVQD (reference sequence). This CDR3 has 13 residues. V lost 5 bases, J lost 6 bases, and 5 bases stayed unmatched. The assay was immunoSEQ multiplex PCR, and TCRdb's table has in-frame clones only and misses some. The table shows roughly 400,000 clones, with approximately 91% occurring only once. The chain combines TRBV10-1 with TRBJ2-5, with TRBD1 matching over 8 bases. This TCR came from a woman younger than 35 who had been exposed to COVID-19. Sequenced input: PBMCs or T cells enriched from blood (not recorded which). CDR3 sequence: CASSPTGGKTQYF. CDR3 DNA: TGCGCCAGCAGTCCAACAGGGGGGAAGACCCAGTACTTC.